The entry that follows covers one T cell receptor beta chain sequence. A read error may account for a junction end that differs from germline. In germline, CDR1 is ENHRY, CDR2 SYGVKD. The CDR3 covers 16 residues. The data were obtained in a study of CDR3 diversity in severe acne. TCRdb re-called the PCR reads with MiXCR, one entry per CDR3 protein. There are tens of thousands of distinct CDR3 sequences in the sample; over 40% occur only once, and about 13% lies in the top ten. Sequenced material: blood. The rearrangement links TRBV10-3 to TRBJ1-5; perhaps TRBD1 as D (5 bases). The receptor was isolated from a male donor in good health, without acne. CDR3 nucleotide sequence: TGTGCCAGCAGTGAAATTGGGCAGGGATGGGATCAGCCCCAGCATTTT. Translating gives CASSEIGQGWDQPQHF.